Presented here are 2 T cell receptor beta chains from one specimen sequenced in a study of early T cells in non-severe SARS-CoV-2 infection. TCRdb independently ran MiXCR on the 5' RACE reads; one entry per CDR3 protein. The repertoire has about 64,000 distinct CDR3 sequences, around 12% of them found once; the top ten carry more than 1.2%. Sequencing was performed on whole blood, taken at baseline. All receptors come from an adult who was a healthcare worker with PCR-confirmed SARS-CoV-2 infection or an uninfected control (not recorded which).

V is TRBV29-1 and J is TRBJ2-7, with a tentative D call TRBD1 (5 bases). This CDR3 spans 12 amino acids. CDR1 and CDR2 from the germline V gene are SQVTM and ANQGSEA. V dropped 2 bases and J dropped 3 bases, with 8 bases sitting between them. The CDR3 loop reads CSVELQGYEQYF. CDR3 DNA sequence: TGCAGCGTTGAACTTCAGGGCTACGAGCAGTACTTC.

This clonotype appeared a single time. The chain employs TRBV10-1 and TRBJ2-2; 9 bases agree with TRBD2. There are 14 residues in the CDR3. Trimming at V came to 4 bases and at J to 3 bases, leaving 0 bases not matched to a gene. Per germline, CDR1 WNHNN and CDR2 SYGVQD (reference sequence). CDR3 sequence reads: CASSVAGDTGELFF. CDR3 nucleotides: TGCGCCAGCAGTGTAGCGGGAGACACCGGGGAGCTGTTTTTT.